This TCR beta chain is from a study of cytomegalovirus exposure and HLA in healthy donors. Germline lookup yields CDR1 SGHRS and CDR2 YFSETQ. Unmatched junction bases numbered 7, after V lost 4 bases and J lost 1 base. The CDR3 consists of 16 residues. Vbeta (60) and Jbeta (13) primers were used in the PCR. Profiling relied on immunoSEQ multiplex PCR, and the TCRdb table lists in-frame clones only, not all of them. The sample consists of some 170,000 clones, around 80% of them appearing once. Source material: PBMCs. The source is a man aged 18 to 30 in good health and CMV-seropositive. This sequence joins TRBV5-1 and TRBJ2-2; 7 bases map to TRBD1. CDR3 sequence (DNA): TGCGCCAGCAGCCTGACAGGGTCGGGGAACACCGGGGAGCTGTTTTTT. It encodes CASSLTGSGNTGELFF.